Below, one TCR beta chain is given with its context. What it recognizes is unknown. The data belong to a study of cytomegalovirus exposure and HLA in healthy donors. CDR3 length equals 13 residues. Germline CDR1 SGHRS, CDR2 YFSETQ. Study outcomes and limitations: The study listed 164 cytomegalovirus-associated TCR beta chains.

With 60 Vbeta and 13 Jbeta primers, the PCR was carried out. Using immunoSEQ multiplex PCR, the repertoire was profiled, and TCRdb retains in-frame clones only, with some absent. The sample yields about 98,000 clones, approximately 80% seen once. The sample taken for sequencing was PBMCs. The TCR was taken from a female donor in good health and CMV-seropositive. V usage is TRBV5-1 and J usage is TRBJ2-5; D gene uncertain. The J call is doubtful: the DNA matches TRBJ2-7 better. The CDR3 DNA follows: TGCGCCAGCAGCTTGTCCTCGGTCCACGAGCAGTACTTC. Protein: CASSLSSVHEQYF.